This TCR beta chain is from a study of response to subunit inactivated influenza vaccine (dated by TCRdb to the late 2010s). About the investigation overall: Deep quantitative profiling of the T cell receptor repertoire was used in the study to follow responses to a trivalent subunit inactivated influenza vaccine. Overall results and qualifications from the work: It was suggested by the authors that each seasonal influenza vaccination may recruit only a limited number of new T cells.

Library preparation used RT-PCR. Sequencing used an Illumina HiSeq 2500. TCRdb reworked the public reads: Q25 trimming with fastp, MiXCR clone assembly, productive beta chains retained. Here each entry gathers all rows of one CDR3 protein and keeps the most common genes and DNA. For this sample there are more than 450,000 distinct CDR3 sequences; roughly 10% appear just once. The biggest ten clones account for 10% of the sample. The V end gives up 6 bases and the J end 5 bases, leaving 14 bases in the junction not matched to a gene. The CDR3, from cysteine to phenylalanine, totals 16 residues. Of all the DNA, just the CDR3 is kept, 48 bases in frame from base 1. CDR1 SGHKS and CDR2 YYEKEE were looked up in the germline V gene (reference sequence). This clonotype has just one count. Its antigen specificity is not known. Per-base qualities were not stored, and no clone one base away is much larger. A single read offers scant evidence.

Here the sequenced sample was PBMCs from blood, taken on the day of vaccination. The V and J genes are TRBV5-5 and TRBJ2-3, with 8 bases matching TRBD2. The clonotype was recovered from a man aged 45 to 65 who received an inactivated influenza vaccine. Donor details come from another sample of the same person, matched by shared clones. The CDR3 reads CASTRVGGAFEDTQYF. The nucleotide sequence reads TGTGCCAGCACCCGGGTCGGGGGGGCCTTTGAAGATACGCAGTATTTT.